This entry lists 16 T cell receptor beta chains sequenced from one sample in a study of T-cell reconstitution after alpha-beta-depleted transplantation in children. Preparation of the TCRbeta library was carried out with unique molecular identifiers. TCRdb fed the PCR reads into MiXCR, producing one record per CDR3 protein. The data contain just over 350,000 distinct CDR3 sequences, about 14% of them singletons. The sample here was PBMCs, taken from the stem cell graft. Receptors were obtained from a human donor who donated a stem cell graft to a child with Fanconi anemia.

This clonotype was observed at least ten times. This chain links TRBV20-1 with TRBJ2-1, with 11 positions matching TRBD1. CDR3 length equals 14 residues. The ends lost 7 bases at V and 6 bases at J; junction bases unmatched: 8. Germline V gene lookup returns CDR1 DFQATT and CDR2 SNEGSKA (reference sequence). The CDR3 DNA sequence: TGCAGTGGGGTGAGGGACAGGGGGGGCAATGAGCAGTTCTTC. Translating gives CSGVRDRGGNEQFF.

The V and J genes are TRBV5-5 and TRBJ2-3; D might be TRBD2 (6 bases). The germline V gene has CDR1 SGHKS and CDR2 YYEKEE (reference sequence). The V end was cut by 4 bases, the J end by 4 bases, with 16 bases between. The CDR3 length is 15 residues. CDR3 coding DNA: TGTGCCAGCAGCCTGGGCCAGGCGGGGCCAGATACGCAGTATTTT. Translation: CASSLGQAGPDTQYF.

V usage is TRBV20-1 and J usage is TRBJ1-1; D gene uncertain. Trimming left V 4 bases short and J 1 base short, with 7 bases between. The CDR3 is 12 amino acids. The germline V gene has CDR1 DFQATT and CDR2 SNEGSKA (reference sequence). The CDR3 DNA follows: TGCAGTGCTACATCAGAGAACACTGAAGCTTTCTTT. This encodes CSATSENTEAFF.

V usage is TRBV7-2 and J usage is TRBJ2-3, with D maybe TRBD1 (7 bases). There are 15 residues in the CDR3. Trimming stripped 4 bases from V and 1 base from J, with 12 bases between. Germline V CDR1 and CDR2: SGHTA, FQGNSA. The CDR3: CASSYGGGGTDTQYF. The CDR3 bases are TGTGCCAGCAGCTATGGAGGGGGCGGCACAGATACGCAGTATTTT.

The genes are TRBV19 and TRBJ1-1, with D possibly being TRBD1 (5 bases). Between the trimmed V and J ends, which lost 7 bases and 13 bases, there was a span of 22 bases. Per germline, CDR1 LNHDA and CDR2 SQIVND (reference sequence). This CDR3 region has 13 residues. CDR3 nucleotide sequence: TGTGCCAGTACCCAGCCACCCTCTGGGACGCTTTTCTTT. This gives the protein CASTQPPSGTLFF.

The gene calls are TRBV28 and TRBJ1-1, with D possibly TRBD1 on 5 matching bases. Germline V gene lookup returns CDR1 MDHEN and CDR2 SYDVKM. The CDR3 contains 16 residues. Trimming took off 6 bases at V and 6 bases at J, with 23 bases between the two ends. The CDR3 DNA reads as TGTGCCAGCAGAGAAGACCTCGTGGGGGGGAGGGCTGAAGCTTTCTTT. This sequence encodes CASREDLVGGRAEAFF.

This sequence joins TRBV4-2 and TRBJ1-3, with D perhaps TRBD1 (5 bases). The CDR3 loop spans 15 amino acids. Germline V CDR1 and CDR2: LGHNA, YNFKEQ. Deletions cut 1 base from V and 2 bases from J, with 9 bases between. This CDR3 reads CASSQAGVPGNTIYF. CDR3 in DNA: TGTGCCAGCAGCCAAGCGGGGGTCCCTGGAAACACCATATATTTT.

This clonotype was detected only a few times. The chain joins TRBV28 to TRBJ1-5, with 9 positions matching TRBD1. Germline CDR1 MDHEN, CDR2 SYDVKM. The CDR3 consists of 16 residues. V shed 5 bases, J shed 0 bases, and the junction held 5 bases outside the gene matches. The chain's CDR3 is CASSRGQGHSNQPQHF. CDR3 DNA sequence: TGTGCCAGCAGTCGGGGACAGGGTCATAGCAATCAGCCCCAGCATTTT.

This clonotype turned up a few times. This chain connects TRBV15 to TRBJ2-1, with 8 bases aligning to TRBD1. The CDR3 loop spans 15 amino acids. Germline values: CDR1 LNHNV, CDR2 YYDKDF (reference sequence). V shed 5 bases and J 6 bases; nucleotides not matched to a gene: 9. CDR3 DNA sequence: TGTGCCACCAGCGGGGGACAGGTAGCCACCAATGAGCAGTTCTTC. Its translation: CATSGGQVATNEQFF.

This clonotype turned up a few times. The chain combines TRBV6-5 with TRBJ1-1; 7 bases agree with TRBD1. Germline lookup yields CDR1 MNHEY and CDR2 SVGAGI. This CDR3 spans 15 amino acids. V shed 4 bases, J shed 0 bases, and the junction held 5 bases outside the gene matches. In nucleotides, the CDR3 is TGTGCCAGCAGTTGGGGACAGCACATGAACACTGAAGCTTTCTTT. Translating it yields CASSWGQHMNTEAFF.

This clonotype was seen at least ten times. The rearrangement uses TRBV20-1 and TRBJ2-5; D is undetermined. Per germline, CDR1 DFQATT and CDR2 SNEGSKA (reference sequence). CDR3 length: 12 amino acids. The germline V and J ends were trimmed by 0 bases and 5 bases, with 7 bases remaining between them. CDR3 sequence: CSARERWETQYF. CDR3 nucleotides: TGCAGTGCTAGAGAAAGATGGGAGACCCAGTACTTC.

The V and J genes are TRBV7-2 and TRBJ1-2; D is perhaps TRBD1 (5 bases). Trimming removed 1 base from V and 8 bases from J, with 14 bases in between. Germline CDR1 and CDR2: SGHTA and FQGNSA. The CDR3 is 14 residues long. CDR3 nucleotide sequence: TGTGCCAGCAGCTTAGTTTCCAGGGCCGGGGGCTACACCTTC. Protein sequence: CASSLVSRAGGYTF.

This clonotype was picked up many times. J is TRBJ2-3 and V is TRBV4-3; 11 positions agree with TRBD2. CDR1 is LGHNA and CDR2 is YSLEER in the germline V gene. After removal of 6 bases from V and 5 bases from J, the junction contained 7 bases not matched to a gene. The CDR3 totals 15 residues. In DNA, the CDR3 is TGCGCCAGCAGTCTTAGCGGGGGGGCCCTAGATACGCAGTATTTT. Translation: CASSLSGGALDTQYF.

This clonotype was seen ten or more times. The chain has TRBV12-3 or TRBV12-4 and TRBJ2-2; 9 bases line up with TRBD1. The ends lost 3 bases at V and 2 bases at J; junction bases unmatched: 1. This CDR3 is 15 amino acids long. In nucleotides, the CDR3 is TGTGCCAGCAGTTTGACAGGGGGTAACACCGGGGAGCTGTTTTTT. Translation gives CASSLTGGNTGELFF.

This clonotype was seen a handful of times. This chain links TRBV5-8 with TRBJ1-5; D is perhaps TRBD1 (5 bases). The germline V gene has CDR1 SGHTS and CDR2 YDEGEE. V was clipped by 7 bases and J by 3 bases, with 17 bases between them. The CDR3 has 15 residues. Here the CDR3 DNA reads TGTGCCAGCCCCCCAAGGGGTTCCTTCAATCAGCCCCAGCATTTT. It codes for CASPPRGSFNQPQHF.

The table lists this clonotype with a few counts. The gene calls are TRBV9 and TRBJ2-1; 9 bases are shared with TRBD1. After removal of 2 bases from V and 2 bases from J, the junction contained 2 bases not matched to a gene. Germline values: CDR1 SGDLS, CDR2 YYNGEE. The CDR3 sequence is 15 residues long. CDR3 region: CASSVGQGPYNEQFF. The CDR3 DNA follows: TGTGCCAGCAGCGTGGGACAGGGCCCCTACAATGAGCAGTTCTTC.